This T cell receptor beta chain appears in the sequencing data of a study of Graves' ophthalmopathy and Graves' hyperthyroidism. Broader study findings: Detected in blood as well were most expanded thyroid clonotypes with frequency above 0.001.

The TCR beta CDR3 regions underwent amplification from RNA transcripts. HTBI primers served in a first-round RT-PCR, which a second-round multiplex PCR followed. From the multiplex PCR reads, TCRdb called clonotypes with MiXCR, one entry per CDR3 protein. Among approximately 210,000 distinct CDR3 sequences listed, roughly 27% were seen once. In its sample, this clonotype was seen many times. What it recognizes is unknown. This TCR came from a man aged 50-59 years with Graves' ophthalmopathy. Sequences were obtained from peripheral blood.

CDR3 sequence: CASSPANNQPQHF. The CDR3 nucleotides read TGTGCCAGCAGCCCGGCCAACAATCAGCCCCAGCATTTT. This chain joins TRBV12-3 or TRBV12-4 and TRBJ1-5; no firm D call. The germline V and J ends were trimmed by 6 bases and 3 bases, with 9 bases remaining between them. The CDR3 is made up of 13 amino acids.